What follows is one T cell receptor beta chain and its context. Its specificity is not known. Time point denoted: newly diagnosed, previously untreated cHL patient sample. The repertoire was sequenced with immunoSEQ multiplex PCR; TCRdb's copy has only in-frame clones and lacks some. The sample consists of 15,000 to 20,000 clones, approximately 90% of them appearing once. V was pared by 0 bases and J by 3 bases, with 12 bases between. This CDR3 contains 16 residues. Looked up from germline, CDR1 is LGHNA and CDR2 is YNFKEQ. These data originate in a study of PD-1 blockade in classical Hodgkin lymphoma. Overall study findings and caveats: With respect to the repertoire differences, their causes, possibly disease activity or prior therapy, remain undefined. Diminished baseline TCR diversity has been reported in newly diagnosed patients relative to healthy donors.

The origin of this receptor is a human donor with classical Hodgkin lymphoma. This chain links TRBV4-2 with TRBJ1-5, with D possibly matching TRBD1 (5 bases). Sequenced input: peripheral blood mononuclear cells (PBMCs). The CDR3 nucleotides are TGTGCCAGCAGCCAAGATATCGGACAACTCAATCAGCCCCAGCATTTT. Translating it yields CASSQDIGQLNQPQHF.